Detailed here is one T cell receptor beta chain. Its specificity is not known. Samples had at least 7 million PBMCs isolated from them. Total RNA extracted from each sample amounted to at least 6 micrograms. Alongside a J-beta primer mix, a sample-barcoded 5' primer served in a second PCR lasting 7 to 11 cycles. One entry per CDR3 protein results from TCRdb running MiXCR on the 5' RACE reads. Of hundreds of thousands of distinct CDR3 sequences listed, around 21% are singletons. The data were taken from a study of blood T cells in healthy people across ages. Whole-study results and caveats: Aged donors had fewer naive CD4+ cells and lower diversity than long-lived donors. CMV infection status of these donors was not known.

The CDR3 length is 16 residues. Trimming cost V 2 bases and J 8 bases, with 18 bases left between them. Looked up from germline, CDR1 is MNHEY and CDR2 is SVGAGI. The clonotype was recovered from a man aged 65-85 years in good health. Sample: blood. The chain combines TRBV6-5 with TRBJ2-2; tentatively, D is TRBD2 (6 bases). The CDR3 DNA reads TGTGCCAGCAGTTACCGCGGGGCACAAGGCCCGGGGGAGCTGTTTTTT. As protein: CASSYRGAQGPGELFF.